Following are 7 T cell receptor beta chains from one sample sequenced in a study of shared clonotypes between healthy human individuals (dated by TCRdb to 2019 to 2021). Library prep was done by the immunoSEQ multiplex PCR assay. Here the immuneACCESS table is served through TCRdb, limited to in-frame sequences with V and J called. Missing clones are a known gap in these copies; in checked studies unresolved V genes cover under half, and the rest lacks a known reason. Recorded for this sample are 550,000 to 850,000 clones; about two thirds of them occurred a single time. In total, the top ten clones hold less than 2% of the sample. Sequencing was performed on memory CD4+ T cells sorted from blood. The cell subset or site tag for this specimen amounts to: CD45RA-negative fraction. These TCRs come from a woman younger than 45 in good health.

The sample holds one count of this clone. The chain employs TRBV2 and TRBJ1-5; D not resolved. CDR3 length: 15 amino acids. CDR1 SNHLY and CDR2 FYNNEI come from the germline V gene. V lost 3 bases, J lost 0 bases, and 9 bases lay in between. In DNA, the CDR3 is TGTGCCAGCAGTGAGGGAGGGAATAGCAATCAGCCCCAGCATTTT. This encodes CASSEGGNSNQPQHF.

CDR3 loop: CASSQLAGGGDTQYF. CDR3 nucleotide sequence: TGCGCCAGCAGCCAACTAGCGGGAGGGGGAGATACGCAGTATTTT. V is TRBV4-1 and J is TRBJ2-3, with 12 bases identical to TRBD2. The trim removed 2 bases at V and 5 bases at J, leaving 2 bases unmatched. From germline, CDR1 is MGHRA and CDR2 YSYEKL. This CDR3 has 15 amino acids.

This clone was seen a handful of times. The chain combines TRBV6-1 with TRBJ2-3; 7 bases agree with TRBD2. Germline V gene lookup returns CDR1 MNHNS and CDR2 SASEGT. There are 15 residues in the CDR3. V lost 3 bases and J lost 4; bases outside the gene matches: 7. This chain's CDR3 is CASSEQGGSADTQYF. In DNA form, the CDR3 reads TGTGCCAGCAGTGAGCAGGGCGGGAGCGCAGATACGCAGTATTTT.

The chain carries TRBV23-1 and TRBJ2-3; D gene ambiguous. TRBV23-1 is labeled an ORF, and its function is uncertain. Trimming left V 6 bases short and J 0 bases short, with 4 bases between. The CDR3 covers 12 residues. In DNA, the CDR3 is TGCGCCAGCAGCTTAAGCACAGATACGCAGTATTTT. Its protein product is CASSLSTDTQYF.

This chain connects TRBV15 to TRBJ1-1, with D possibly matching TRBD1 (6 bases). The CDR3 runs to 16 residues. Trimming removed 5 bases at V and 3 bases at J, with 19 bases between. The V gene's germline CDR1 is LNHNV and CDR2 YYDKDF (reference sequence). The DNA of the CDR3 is TGTGCCACCAGCTCATCCAGGGGATATGAAGACACTGAAGCTTTCTTT. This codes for CATSSSRGYEDTEAFF. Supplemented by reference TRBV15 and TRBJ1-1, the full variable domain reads DAMVIQNPRYQVTQFGKPVTLSCSQTLNHNVMYWYQQKSSQAPKLLFHYYDKDFNNEADTPDNFQSRRPNTSFCFLDIRSPGLGDTAMYLCATSSSRGYEDTEAFFGQGTRLTVV.

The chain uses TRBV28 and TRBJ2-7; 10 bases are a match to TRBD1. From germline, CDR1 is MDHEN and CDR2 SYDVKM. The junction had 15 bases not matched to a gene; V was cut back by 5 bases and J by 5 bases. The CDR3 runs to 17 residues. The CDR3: CASSQIRSGTGVNEQYF. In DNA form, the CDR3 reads TGTGCCAGCAGTCAAATAAGATCCGGGACAGGGGTTAACGAGCAGTACTTC. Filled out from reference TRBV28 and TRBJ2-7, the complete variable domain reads DVKVTQSSRYLVKRTGEKVFLECVQDMDHENMFWYRQDPGLGLRLIYFSYDVKMKEKGDIPEGYSVSREKKERFSLILESASTNQTSMYLCASSQIRSGTGVNEQYFGPGTRLTVT.

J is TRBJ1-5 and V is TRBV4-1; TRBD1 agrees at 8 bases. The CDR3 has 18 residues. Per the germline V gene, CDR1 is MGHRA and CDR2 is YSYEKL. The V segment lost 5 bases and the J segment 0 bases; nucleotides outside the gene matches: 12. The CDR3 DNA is TGCGCCAGCAGCAAACTCGGGACAGGCCCGTATAGCAATCAGCCCCAGCATTTT. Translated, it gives CASSKLGTGPYSNQPQHF.